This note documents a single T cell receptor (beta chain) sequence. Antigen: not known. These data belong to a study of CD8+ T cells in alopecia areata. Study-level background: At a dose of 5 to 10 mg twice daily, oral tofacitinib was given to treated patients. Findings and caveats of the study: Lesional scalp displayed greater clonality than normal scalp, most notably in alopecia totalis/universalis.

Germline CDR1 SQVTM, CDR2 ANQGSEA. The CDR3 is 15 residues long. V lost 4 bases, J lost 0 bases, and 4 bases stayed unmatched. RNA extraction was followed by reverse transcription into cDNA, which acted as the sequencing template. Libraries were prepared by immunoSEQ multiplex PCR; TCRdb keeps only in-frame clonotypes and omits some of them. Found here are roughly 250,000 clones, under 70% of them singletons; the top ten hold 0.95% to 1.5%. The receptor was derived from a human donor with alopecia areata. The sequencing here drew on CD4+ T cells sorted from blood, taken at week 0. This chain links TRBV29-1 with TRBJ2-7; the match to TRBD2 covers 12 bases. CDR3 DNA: TGCAGCGTTGCTGGACTAGCGGGGAGCTCCTACGAGCAGTACTTC. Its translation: CSVAGLAGSSYEQYF.